Listed below are T cell receptor beta chains from one sample, sequenced in a study of vaccination effects on CD4 cells after COVID-19. Which antigens these TCRs recognize remains unknown. Clones were sequenced by immunoSEQ multiplex PCR, and TCRdb holds only the in-frame ones, with some missing. The repertoire includes 45,000 to 55,000 clones, about 70% of them detected once, and 6.5% to 7.5% sits in the top ten. Sample: CD4+ T cells from PBMCs cultured without peptide, taken after COVID-19 vaccination. These receptor sequences come from a human donor who received a COVID-19 vaccine. Both conserved end residues are part of each CDR3. The D gene is left open where the match is weak. Clone size is given for some rows only: seen once, a few or many times, or a class if the clone is expanded.

clone_size	v_call	j_call	d_call	cdr3_aa	cdr3_nt
NA	TRBV10-1	TRBJ2-1	TRBD2	CASSGPGLAGNEQFF	TGCGCCAGCAGTGGACCGGGACTAGCGGGTAATGAGCAGTTCTTC
NA	TRBV6-5	TRBJ1-5	NA	CASSTYRVGYQPQHF	TGTGCCAGCAGTACCTACAGGGTCGGTTATCAGCCCCAGCATTTT
NA	TRBV10-3	TRBJ2-7	TRBD2	CAISEARSSGADEQYF	TGTGCCATCAGTGAGGCACGATCTAGCGGCGCCGACGAGCAGTACTTC
NA	TRBV18	TRBJ1-2	NA	CASSPGRDYGYTF	TGTGCCAGCTCACCGGGCAGGGACTATGGCTACACCTTC
NA	TRBV24-1	TRBJ1-4	NA	CATSDSLRANEKLFF	TGTGCCACCAGTGATTCACTTCGGGCTAATGAAAAACTGTTTTTT
NA	TRBV7-9	TRBJ2-1	NA	CASSSYKLSRAYNEQFF	TGTGCCAGCAGCTCTTACAAACTATCACGGGCCTACAATGAGCAGTTCTTC
NA	TRBV18	TRBJ2-5	NA	CASSPWAGQGETQYF	TGTGCCAGCTCACCATGGGCAGGACAAGGGGAGACCCAGTACTTC
NA	TRBV5-4	TRBJ2-5	NA	CASSLGGGETQYF	TGTGCCAGCAGCTTGGGCGGTGGGGAGACCCAGTACTTC
NA	TRBV29-1	TRBJ1-1	NA	CSVGDRKHRTEAFF	TGCAGCGTTGGCGACAGAAAGCACAGGACTGAAGCTTTCTTT
NA	TRBV6-1	TRBJ1-2	NA	CASSDFGGGSPNGYTF	TGTGCCAGCAGTGATTTCGGTGGGGGGTCCCCTAATGGCTACACCTTC
NA	TRBV5-8	TRBJ2-1	NA	CASSSSGYSYNEQFF	TGTGCCAGCAGCTCGAGCGGGTACTCCTACAATGAGCAGTTCTTC
NA	TRBV19	TRBJ1-3	NA	CASSTPGAPSGNTIYF	TGTGCCAGTAGTACCCCCGGGGCACCGTCCGGAAACACCATATATTTT
few	TRBV10-3	TRBJ1-2	NA	CAISEDRYGYTF	TGTGCCATCAGTGAAGACAGATATGGCTACACCTTC
few	TRBV2	TRBJ2-7	TRBD2	CASSGSSGGLGEQYF	TGTGCCAGCAGTGGGTCTAGCGGGGGCTTAGGCGAGCAGTACTTC
NA	TRBV2	TRBJ2-1	NA	CASSVEGLFKFF	TGTGCCAGCAGTGTGGAGGGTCTGTTCAAGTTCTTC
NA	TRBV2	TRBJ2-3	NA	CASSQGSGPDTQYF	TGTGCCAGCAGCCAGGGGTCCGGGCCAGATACGCAGTATTTT
NA	TRBV10-1	TRBJ2-1	TRBD2	CATENQRGAWFF	TGCGCCACCGAGAACCAGCGGGGGGCTTGGTTCTTC
NA	TRBV18	TRBJ2-7	NA	CASSPDGQTIYEQYF	TGTGCCAGCTCACCAGACGGACAGACAATCTACGAGCAGTACTTC
once	TRBV7-8	TRBJ2-7	TRBD1	CASSLGFPGQIDEQYF	TGTGCCAGCAGCTTAGGTTTCCCGGGACAGATAGACGAGCAGTACTTC
NA	TRBV30	TRBJ2-2	NA	CAWTVITGYRTGELFF	TGTGCCTGGACGGTGATAACAGGGTATCGCACCGGGGAGCTGTTTTTT
NA	TRBV11-1	TRBJ1-1	NA	CASSLYQLPNTEAFF	TGTGCCAGCAGCTTATACCAGCTGCCGAACACTGAAGCTTTCTTT
medium-sized	TRBV10-1	TRBJ1-1	TRBD1	CASSGLGQANTEAFF	TGCGCCAGCAGTGGGCTCGGACAGGCGAACACTGAAGCTTTCTTT
NA	TRBV7-9	TRBJ1-1	NA	CASSRDLNTEAFF	TGTGCCAGCAGCCGAGATCTTAACACTGAAGCTTTCTTT
NA	TRBV7-9	TRBJ2-1	TRBD2	CASSLSSGRRAEQFF	TGTGCCAGCAGCTTATCTAGCGGGAGAAGGGCTGAGCAGTTCTTC
NA	TRBV18	TRBJ1-3	NA	CASSPGNTIYF	TGTGCCAGCTCACCAGGAAACACCATATATTTT
NA	TRBV5-1	TRBJ1-2	NA	CASSPSSGYSYTF	TGCGCCAGCAGCCCATCTTCGGGCTATAGCTACACCTTC
NA	TRBV30	TRBJ1-5	NA	CAWSKDGAKPQHF	TGTGCCTGGTCAAAGGATGGGGCAAAGCCCCAGCATTTT
NA	TRBV25-1	TRBJ2-5	NA	CASSDHRTAQETQYF	TGTGCCAGCAGTGATCACCGGACGGCGCAAGAGACCCAGTACTTC
NA	TRBV6-6	TRBJ2-3	NA	CASRGTSTDTQYF	TGTGCCAGCAGGGGGACTAGCACAGATACGCAGTATTTT
NA	TRBV11-2	TRBJ1-2	NA	CASSPYGYTF	TGTGCCAGCAGCCCCTACGGCTACACCTTC
NA	TRBV3-1/TRBV3-2	TRBJ1-1	NA	CASNREGTEAFF	TGTGCCAGCAACAGGGAGGGCACTGAAGCTTTCTTT
once	TRBV25-1	TRBJ2-1	NA	CASSEFGREHEQFF	TGTGCCAGCAGTGAATTTGGCCGAGAACATGAGCAGTTCTTC
NA	TRBV27	TRBJ1-5	NA	CASSWGGLGQPQHF	TGTGCCAGCAGTTGGGGGGGTCTCGGGCAGCCCCAGCATTTT
NA	TRBV5-1	TRBJ2-3	TRBD2	CASSLAGSGGAPDTQYF	TGCGCCAGCAGCTTGGCTGGTAGCGGGGGGGCCCCCGATACGCAGTATTTT
NA	TRBV9	TRBJ2-5	TRBD2	CASSVGTSGRLVETQYF	TGTGCCAGCAGCGTCGGGACTAGCGGGAGACTTGTGGAGACCCAGTACTTC
NA	TRBV5-1	TRBJ1-1	NA	CASSLDGKTEAFF	TGCGCCAGCAGCCTGGATGGGAAAACTGAAGCTTTCTTT
NA	TRBV12-3/TRBV12-4	TRBJ1-5	NA	CASSLTSGQPQHF	TGTGCCAGCAGTCTAACGTCAGGGCAGCCCCAGCATTTT
NA	TRBV10-2	TRBJ1-1	NA	CASQEGDTEAFF	TGCGCCAGCCAGGAGGGGGACACTGAAGCTTTCTTT
few	TRBV18	TRBJ1-2	TRBD1	CASSQGQEGGYTF	TGTGCCAGCTCACAAGGACAGGAGGGTGGCTACACCTTC
NA	TRBV24-1	TRBJ2-4	NA	CATSDTGIAKNIQYF	TGTGCCACCAGTGATACGGGGATAGCCAAAAACATTCAGTACTTC
once	TRBV11-2	TRBJ1-2	NA	CASSLDLAYGYTF	TGTGCCAGCAGCTTAGATCTAGCCTATGGCTACACCTTC
NA	TRBV19	TRBJ2-5	NA	CASSTLRVSGLQETQYF	TGTGCCAGTAGTACCCTTCGCGTTAGCGGATTACAAGAGACCCAGTACTTC
NA	TRBV11-1	TRBJ2-7	NA	CASSPPGTLSYEQYF	TGTGCCAGCAGCCCACCCGGGACACTGAGCTACGAGCAGTACTTC
NA	TRBV6-2/TRBV6-3	TRBJ2-7	TRBD1	CASSSTGGGGGEQYF	TGTGCCAGCAGCTCAACAGGGGGCGGAGGTGGCGAGCAGTACTTC
NA	TRBV18	TRBJ2-3	TRBD1	CASSPLTGGTDTQYF	TGTGCCAGCTCACCACTTACAGGGGGCACAGATACGCAGTATTTT
NA	TRBV3-1/TRBV3-2	TRBJ2-7	TRBD2	CASSQTGTSGLISYEQYF	TGTGCCAGCAGCCAGACCGGGACTAGCGGTTTGATTTCCTACGAGCAGTACTTC
NA	TRBV3-1/TRBV3-2	TRBJ2-5	NA	CASSQDPGRGGVTQYF	TGTGCCAGCAGCCAAGACCCCGGACGGGGTGGAGTGACCCAGTACTTC
NA	TRBV6-2/TRBV6-3	TRBJ1-6	NA	CASSLQGNSPLHF	TGTGCCAGCAGCCTACAGGGTAATTCACCCCTCCACTTT
few	TRBV14	TRBJ1-6	NA	CASSHQGYSPLHF	TGTGCCAGCAGCCATCAAGGGTATTCACCCCTCCACTTT
NA	TRBV5-4	TRBJ2-7	NA	CASSLQGPGEQYF	TGTGCCAGCAGCTTGCAGGGCCCAGGCGAGCAGTACTTC
once	TRBV5-1	TRBJ1-5	TRBD1	CASREGTAGKGPQHF	TGCGCCAGCAGAGAGGGGACAGCGGGGAAGGGGCCCCAGCATTTT
NA	TRBV3-1/TRBV3-2	TRBJ2-7	NA	CASSQDTLAYEQYF	TGTGCCAGCAGCCAAGACACCTTAGCCTACGAGCAGTACTTC
few	TRBV12-5	TRBJ2-2	NA	CASGFEAGLAGELFF	TGTGCTAGTGGTTTCGAGGCAGGGTTGGCCGGGGAGCTGTTTTTT
few	TRBV14	TRBJ2-3	NA	CASSQDHSGNTQYF	TGTGCCAGCAGCCAAGATCATTCGGGGAATACGCAGTATTTT
NA	TRBV19	TRBJ1-2	NA	CASITGGSLLYGYTF	TGTGCCAGCATAACCGGAGGCAGTCTCCTCTATGGCTACACCTTC